The 25 T cell receptor beta chains reported below all come from one sample, sequenced in a study of vaccination and CD4 T cells after COVID-19. No cognate antigen is known for these TCRs. Once obtained from cultured CD4+ T cells, the DNA was sequenced using the Oncomine TCR Beta short-read assay. One entry per CDR3 protein, called by TCRdb with MiXCR from the PCR reads. This table holds around 20,000 distinct CDR3 sequences, 45% to 50% found once. Treatment meaning: roughly 10-day PBMC culture with coronavirus spike peptide pools or control peptides (ViraFEST assay). The starting material was CD4+ T cells from blood, cultured in vitro, obtained before SARS-CoV-2 vaccination. The source of these receptors is a human donor who had recovered from COVID-19.

In DNA form, the CDR3 reads TGCAGTGCTAGAGGGCTAGCGGGAGCTGGCGGGGAGCTGTTTTTT. Its protein product is CSARGLAGAGGELFF. V and J are TRBV20-1 and TRBJ2-2; 10 nucleotides align to TRBD2. Germline trimming cut 1 base from V and 7 bases from J; bases unmatched to any gene: 6. The V gene's germline CDR1 is DFQATT and CDR2 SNEGSKA (reference sequence). The CDR3 consists of 15 residues.

By share of the sample, this clonotype is medium-sized. CDR3 protein: CASSLRGGYGYTF. The DNA for the CDR3 is TGTGCCAGCAGTCTAAGAGGGGGCTATGGCTACACCTTC. The V and J genes are TRBV27 and TRBJ1-2; a weak D match, TRBD1 (6 bases). Germline lookup yields CDR1 MNHEY and CDR2 SMNVEV (reference sequence). V was cut by 5 bases and J by 4 bases, with 11 bases left in between. The CDR3 length is 13 residues.

The chain recombines TRBV7-2 with TRBJ1-2, with D perhaps matching TRBD1 (5 bases). The V end lost 6 bases, the J end lost 4 bases, and 12 bases lay between the germline ends. CDR1 and CDR2 (germline): SGHTA, FQGNSA. The CDR3 extends over 13 amino acids. CDR3 DNA sequence: TGTGCCAGCAGGGCCAGGGATTTCTATGGCTACACCTTC. Amino acids: CASRARDFYGYTF.

This chain uses TRBV20-1 with TRBJ2-3; TRBD1 matches at 11 bases. The V gene's germline CDR1 is DFQATT and CDR2 SNEGSKA (reference sequence). V lost 5 bases, J lost 0 bases, and 4 bases stayed unmatched. This CDR3 region has 15 residues. Written as DNA, the CDR3 is TGCAGTGCTGGAGGGACAGGGGGTAGCACAGATACGCAGTATTTT. This translates into CSAGGTGGSTDTQYF.

This clonotype has more than one count but fewer than ten. V gene TRBV28 combines with J gene TRBJ1-1; 9 positions match TRBD1. Losses at the gene ends were 5 bases for V and 0 bases for J; bases not matched to a gene: 4. The CDR3 covers 15 residues. CDR1 is MDHEN and CDR2 is SYDVKM in the germline V gene. The CDR3 loop is CASSRGQGMNTEAFF. The CDR3 coding sequence is TGTGCCAGCAGTAGAGGACAGGGGATGAACACTGAAGCTTTCTTT.

In its sample, this clonotype was seen a few times. For the CDR3, the DNA is TGTGCCAGTAGTATAGGAAAAAGCTCTCCGCCCCAGCATTTT. It is translated as CASSIGKSSPPQHF. The J gene is TRBJ1-5, the V gene TRBV19; no reliable D call. Trimming cost V 1 base and J 9 bases, with 13 bases left between them. This CDR3 has 14 residues. The germline gives CDR1 LNHDA, CDR2 SQIVND (reference sequence). Looking up the rest from reference TRBV19 and TRBJ1-5 gives the full variable domain: DGGITQSPKYLFRKEGQNVTLSCEQNLNHDAMYWYRQDPGQGLRLIYYSQIVNDFQKGDIAEGYSVSREKKESFPLTVTSAQKNPTAFYLCASSIGKSSPPQHFGDGTRLSIL.

The chain carries TRBV7-3 and TRBJ1-2, with D possibly TRBD1 on 6 matching bases. V was clipped by 1 base and J by 8 bases, with 14 bases between them. Germline assignment: CDR1 SGHTA and CDR2 FQGTGA. This CDR3 has 14 residues. This chain's CDR3 is CASSLNAGAGGYTF. Written as DNA, the CDR3 is TGTGCCAGCAGCTTAAATGCAGGGGCGGGAGGCTACACCTTC.

This clonotype was found a few times. This sequence joins TRBV19 and TRBJ1-2; 7 bases agree with TRBD1. Trimming removed 8 bases from V and 6 bases from J; junction bases left unmatched: 3. The CDR3 has 11 amino acids. CDR1 and CDR2 (germline): LNHDA, SQIVND (reference sequence). CDR3 sequence reads: CASRTGNGYTF. CDR3 in DNA: TGTGCCAGTCGGACAGGAAATGGCTACACCTTC.

The V gene is TRBV5-4, the J gene TRBJ2-1; 9 positions agree with TRBD2. The junction had 5 bases not matched to a gene; V was cut back by 0 bases and J by 7 bases. This CDR3 contains 15 residues. Per germline, CDR1 SGHNT and CDR2 YYREEE (reference sequence). CDR3 in DNA: TGTGCCAGCAGCTTGGTTCTAGCGGGGAGGAATGAGCAGTTCTTC. It specifies CASSLVLAGRNEQFF.

In its sample, this clonotype was seen a few times. The chain employs TRBV11-2 and TRBJ1-1; the D is unclear. The germline CDR1 and CDR2 sequences are SGHAT and FQNNGV. The CDR3 is 12 amino acids. The V gene lost 1 base and the J gene lost 5 bases, with 5 bases spanning the gap. For the CDR3, the DNA is TGTGCCAGCAGCTTAGTGGGGACTGAAGCTTTCTTT. Amino acid sequence: CASSLVGTEAFF.

This chain links TRBV11-2 with TRBJ1-6; TRBD1 aligns across 9 bases. The CDR3 covers 16 residues. The V segment lost 1 base and the J segment 9 bases; nucleotides outside the gene matches: 7. The germline V gene has CDR1 SGHAT and CDR2 FQNNGV. In DNA, the CDR3 is TGTGCCAGCAGCTTAGTCCCGACAGGGGGATTTTCACCCCTCCACTTT. The encoded protein is CASSLVPTGGFSPLHF. Full variable domain (outside the CDR3, taken from reference TRBV11-2 and TRBJ1-6): EAGVAQSPRYKIIEKRQSVAFWCNPISGHATLYWYQQILGQGPKLLIQFQNNGVVDDSQLPKDRFSAERLKGVDSTLKIQPAKLEDSAVYLCASSLVPTGGFSPLHFGNGTRLTVT.

In its sample, this clonotype was seen a few times. The V and J genes are TRBV6-1 and TRBJ1-6; a weak D match, TRBD1 (5 bases). Germline V gene lookup returns CDR1 MNHNS and CDR2 SASEGT. This CDR3 contains 16 residues. Trimming removed 7 bases at V and 5 bases at J, with 18 bases between. This chain's CDR3 is CASKLGTAANNSPLHF. CDR3 bases: TGTGCCAGCAAGCTGGGGACGGCCGCTAATAATTCACCCCTCCACTTT.

The chain employs TRBV27 and TRBJ1-6; D is possibly TRBD1 (5 bases). The CDR3 covers 17 residues. CDR1 is MNHEY, CDR2 SMNVEV, per germline (reference sequence). Trimming took off 0 bases at V and 2 bases at J, with 11 bases between the two ends. CDR3 in amino acids: CASSLSSRGTYNSPLHF. DNA for the CDR3: TGTGCCAGCAGTTTATCGTCGAGGGGCACCTATAATTCACCCCTCCACTTT.

The gene calls are TRBV6-5 and TRBJ1-1; weak D call: TRBD1 (6 bases). The ends were cut back, 4 bases at V and 3 bases at J, with 9 bases in the middle. Germline loops: CDR1 MNHEY, CDR2 SVGAGI. CDR3 length: 13 residues. CDR3 bases: TGTGCCAGCAGTTTTTCAGGGGACACTGAAGCTTTCTTT. Translating gives CASSFSGDTEAFF.

The sample holds a few counts of this clonotype. The rearrangement links TRBV7-9 to TRBJ1-3, with D maybe TRBD1 (5 bases). The germline gives CDR1 SEHNR, CDR2 FQNEAQ (reference sequence). V was pared by 2 bases and J by 8 bases, with 13 bases between. This CDR3 is built from 14 residues. For the CDR3, the DNA is TGTGCCAGCAGCTTAATCGGGGCCGGGCACACCATATATTTT. Amino acids: CASSLIGAGHTIYF.

This chain uses TRBV11-3 with TRBJ1-1; D not certain. The CDR3 is 12 residues long. CDR1 and CDR2 from the germline V gene are SGHNT and YENEEA. Trimming took 3 bases from V and 1 from J, leaving 3 bases between them. CDR3 bases: TGTGCCAGCAGCTTTCGGAACACTGAAGCTTTCTTT. It is translated as CASSFRNTEAFF.

This clonotype was counted only a few times. The chain is built from TRBV5-4 and TRBJ2-7; tentatively, D is TRBD1 (6 bases). Germline V gene data show CDR1 as SGHNT and CDR2 as YYREEE (reference sequence). This CDR3 comprises 13 residues. Trimming pared 4 bases from V and 2 bases from J, leaving 10 bases between. This CDR3 is CASSLWGPYEQYF. The CDR3 DNA reads TGTGCCAGCAGCCTGTGGGGGCCCTACGAGCAGTACTTC.

The genes are TRBV24-1 and TRBJ2-1; TRBD2 agrees at 9 bases. Germline trimming cut 3 bases from V and 4 bases from J; bases unmatched to any gene: 9. CDR1 KGHDR and CDR2 SFDVKD come from the germline V gene. The CDR3 has 17 residues. CDR3 sequence (DNA): TGTGCCACCAGTGATAAGGTTTTAGCGGGGGTTTACAATGAGCAGTTCTTC. Its protein product is CATSDKVLAGVYNEQFF.

This rearrangement joins TRBV19 to TRBJ1-1; D gene ambiguous. The CDR3 is 11 amino acids. CDR1 LNHDA and CDR2 SQIVND come from the germline V gene (reference sequence). Trimming took 5 bases from V and 1 from J, leaving 2 bases between them. CDR3 protein: CASSWNTEAFF. The CDR3 DNA is TGTGCCAGTAGTTGGAACACTGAAGCTTTCTTT.

This clonotype was counted only a few times. This chain joins TRBV7-9 and TRBJ1-6, with D hard to call. V gave up 4 bases and J gave up 10 bases, with 11 bases separating them. The CDR3 is 13 residues long. Germline values: CDR1 SEHNR, CDR2 FQNEAQ (reference sequence). CDR3 sequence (DNA): TGTGCCAGCAGCTCCCGGACCGGCTCACCCCTCCACTTT. It translates to CASSSRTGSPLHF.

The DNA for the CDR3 is TGTGCCAGCAGTTACTCGTTTCTGGGGGCAGGCTATGGCTACACCTTC. Protein sequence: CASSYSFLGAGYGYTF. The rearrangement joins TRBV6-5 to TRBJ1-2; D perhaps matches TRBD1 (6 bases). V lost 0 bases and J 4 bases, leaving 15 bases between the germline ends. Germline CDR1 and CDR2: MNHEY and SVGAGI. This CDR3 has 16 residues.

The gene calls are TRBV7-9 and TRBJ2-5, with D unclear. The CDR3 is 12 residues long. The germline V gene encodes CDR1 SEHNR and CDR2 FQNEAQ (reference sequence). The V gene lost 5 bases and the J gene lost 5 bases, with 9 bases spanning the gap. The CDR3 region is CASSPRRETQYF. The CDR3 DNA is TGTGCCAGCAGCCCACGACGCGAGACCCAGTACTTC. Supplemented by reference TRBV7-9 and TRBJ2-5, the full variable domain reads DTGVSQNPRHKITKRGQNVTFRCDPISEHNRLYWYRQTLGQGPEFLTYFQNEAQLEKSRLLSDRFSAERPKGSFSTLEIQRTEQGDSAMYLCASSPRRETQYFGPGTRLLVL.

This clonotype was detected only a few times. The chain uses TRBV7-2 and TRBJ2-7, with D tentatively TRBD2 (6 bases). CDR1 SGHTA and CDR2 FQGNSA come from the germline V gene. This CDR3 contains 12 residues. Trimming took 3 bases from V and 9 from J, leaving 12 bases between them. CDR3 DNA: TGTGCCAGCAGCTTCGGGGGTAATGGGCAGTACTTC. Translated: CASSFGGNGQYF.

This chain joins TRBV2 and TRBJ2-7; tentative D call: TRBD1 (5 bases). This CDR3 is 14 amino acids long. V gave up 1 base and J gave up 5 bases, with 12 bases separating them. From germline, CDR1 is SNHLY and CDR2 FYNNEI. The DNA for the CDR3 is TGTGCCAGCAGTGAAGTAAGGGGTAGGGACGAGCAGTACTTC. Its protein product is CASSEVRGRDEQYF.

This clonotype was counted between two and nine times. The chain employs TRBV7-3 and TRBJ1-2, with a tentative D call TRBD1 (6 bases). CDR1 and CDR2 (germline): SGHTA, FQGTGA. V was shortened by 5 bases and J by 7 bases, with 26 bases between the two germline ends. The CDR3 has 17 residues. For the CDR3, the DNA is TGTGCCAGCAGCCCCACCCACCGGGACACCGTTCTAGCTGGCTACACCTTC. It specifies CASSPTHRDTVLAGYTF.